The clone carrying this TCR beta chain has a count of ten or more. The antigen remains undetermined. The data belong to a study of tumor and adjacent non-tumor tissue in lung cancer. V dropped 1 base and J dropped 1 base, with 11 bases sitting between them. CDR3 length: 16 residues. The germline gives CDR1 KGHDR, CDR2 SFDVKD. Overall study results and limits: Compared with tumor, normal lung showed significantly lower TCR diversity.

RNA was extracted from bulk tissue without any cell sorting. This non-tumor lung sample came from over 3 cm beyond the tumor edge. A modified ARM-PCR protocol with three rounds of nested PCR amplified TCRbeta. TCRdb analysed the multiplex PCR reads with MiXCR anew, one entry per CDR3 protein. The sample gives tens of thousands of distinct CDR3 sequences, roughly 60% of which show up once; roughly 19% is in the top ten. The sample comprised distant non-tumor lung tissue. This receptor was identified in a woman aged 40-49 years with non-small cell lung cancer. J is TRBJ2-3 and V is TRBV24-1; the D gene is possibly TRBD2 (5 bases). CDR3 bases: TGTGCCACCAGTGATTTTGGAGCGGACGGCACAGATACGCAGTATTTT. The encoded protein is CATSDFGADGTDTQYF.